These 25 T cell receptor beta chains originate from one sample sequenced in a study of molecular identifiers for immune sequencing clone quantification. TCRdb recomputed calls from the PCR reads with MiXCR, one row per CDR3 protein. Of about 320,000 distinct CDR3 sequences listed, about 23% are singletons. Sequencing input: naive CD8+ T cells from blood, with Jurkat cell RNA spiked in. Described subset: FACS-sorted CD8+CD4-CCR7+CD45RA+ naive T cells. These receptors were collected from a human donor in good health. Some libraries in this study had Jurkat cell RNA spiked in.

The sample holds many counts of this clonotype. The chain recombines TRBV4-1 with TRBJ1-1, with TRBD1 matching 9 bases. CDR3 length: 14 amino acids. Germline trimming cut 1 base from V and 6 bases from J; bases unmatched to any gene: 3. The V gene's germline CDR1 is MGHRA and CDR2 YSYEKL. The CDR3 nucleotides read TGCGCCAGCAGCCAAGGACAGGGGGATTCTGAAGCTTTCTTT. This sequence encodes CASSQGQGDSEAFF.

The V gene is TRBV9, the J gene TRBJ2-5, with 8 bases aligning to TRBD2. This CDR3 has 14 residues. CDR1 is SGDLS and CDR2 is YYNGEE in the germline V gene. The V gene end was trimmed by 3 bases and the J gene end by 5 bases; junction bases not matched to a gene: 6. The CDR3 region is CASSAGGAAETQYF. CDR3 in DNA: TGTGCCAGCAGCGCCGGGGGGGCCGCCGAGACCCAGTACTTC.

This clonotype came up many times. The chain joins TRBV6-5 to TRBJ1-1; maybe TRBD1 (6 bases). The CDR3 spans 13 residues. V gave up 1 base and J gave up 8 bases, with 11 bases separating them. Germline values: CDR1 MNHEY, CDR2 SVGAGI. CDR3 loop: CASSYLGGSEAFF. The CDR3 coding sequence is TGTGCCAGCAGTTACTTAGGGGGATCAGAAGCTTTCTTT.

V and J are TRBV27 and TRBJ2-3, with unresolved D. The CDR3 length is 15 residues. Trimming pared 7 bases from V and 2 bases from J, leaving 16 bases between. Germline V gene data show CDR1 as MNHEY and CDR2 as SMNVEV (reference sequence). CDR3: CASTPVRGDTDTQYF. The CDR3 DNA reads as TGTGCCAGCACCCCAGTCCGCGGCGACACAGATACGCAGTATTTT.

About this clonotype itself: A read error is possible here, since a much larger clone lies one base away. The chain has TRBV6-2 or TRBV6-3 and TRBJ2-7; no definite D call. The CDR3 is 13 amino acids. Trimming shortened V by 2 bases and J by 5 bases, and 10 bases separated the two germline ends. Germline-derived CDR1 and CDR2 are MNHEY and SVGEGT. The CDR3 sequence: CASSYNQGNEQYF. The CDR3 DNA follows: TGTGCCAGCAGTTACAATCAAGGGAACGAGCAGTACTTC.

This clonotype was detected once. The chain is built from TRBV19 and TRBJ2-3; 7 bases align to TRBD2. Germline CDR1 is LNHDA and CDR2 is SQIVND (reference sequence). The V and J ends lost 2 bases and 2 bases, in that order; junction bases with no gene match: 4. This CDR3 has 15 residues. The CDR3 DNA follows: TGTGCCAGTAGTATATCAGCGGGACCCACAGATACGCAGTATTTT. Translation gives CASSISAGPTDTQYF.

The chain uses TRBV30 and TRBJ2-3; D may be TRBD1 (5 bases). In germline, CDR1 is GTSNPN, CDR2 SVGIG (reference sequence). Trimming cost V 3 bases and J 0 bases, with 10 bases left between them. The CDR3 spans 14 residues. The CDR3 DNA follows: TGTGCCTGGAGGCTAGGGGCGAGCACAGATACGCAGTATTTT. Translating gives CAWRLGASTDTQYF.

The rearrangement uses TRBV9 and TRBJ2-5; possible D gene TRBD2, 6 bases. The CDR3 extends over 17 amino acids. Looked up from germline, CDR1 is SGDLS and CDR2 is YYNGEE. Trimming left V 3 bases short and J 2 bases short, with 20 bases between. The CDR3 DNA reads TGTGCCAGCAGCGACCCGGGGGACGGACGATATCAAGAGACCCAGTACTTC. It translates to CASSDPGDGRYQETQYF.

This rearrangement joins TRBV13 to TRBJ2-3; D not resolved. The CDR3 extends over 13 amino acids. V lost 5 bases and J 4 bases, leaving 10 bases between the germline ends. Germline V gene sequence: CDR1 PRHDT, CDR2 FYEKMQ (reference sequence). The CDR3 is CASSHFSADTQYF. The DNA of the CDR3 is TGTGCCAGCAGCCATTTCAGCGCAGATACGCAGTATTTT.

Ten or more counts support this clonotype. The V gene is TRBV20-1, the J gene TRBJ1-1; D unclear. Germline-derived CDR1 and CDR2 are DFQATT and SNEGSKA (reference sequence). V lost 0 bases and J lost 3, with 5 bases in between. This CDR3 contains 12 residues. The CDR3 protein is CSARDLYTEAFF. Here the CDR3 DNA reads TGCAGTGCTAGAGATCTGTACACTGAAGCTTTCTTT.

A few counts support this clonotype. The rearrangement joins TRBV4-3 to TRBJ2-5; a weak D match, TRBD2 (5 bases). In germline, CDR1 is LGHNA, CDR2 YSLEER. The CDR3 has 15 residues. V shed 3 bases and J shed 5 bases, with 16 bases lying between them. CDR3 coding DNA: TGCGCCAGCAGCCAGTGGTCCGGGAATGAGGAGACCCAGTACTTC. Its protein product is CASSQWSGNEETQYF.

This chain connects TRBV10-3 to TRBJ2-3, with 7 bases fitting TRBD1. The CDR3 length is 15 residues. The V gene's germline CDR1 is ENHRY and CDR2 SYGVKD. V lost 3 bases and J lost 4; bases outside the gene matches: 7. The CDR3 loop is CAISERTGVPDTQYF. DNA for the CDR3: TGTGCCATCAGTGAACGGACAGGTGTGCCAGATACGCAGTATTTT.

In this sample, this clonotype turned up many times. The rearrangement uses TRBV6-5 and TRBJ1-1, with D unclear. Germline V lookup: CDR1 MNHEY, CDR2 SVGAGI. The germline V and J ends were trimmed by 0 bases and 2 bases, with 10 bases remaining between them. CDR3 length equals 15 residues. CDR3 amino acids: CASSYSSVGNTEAFF. CDR3 nucleotides: TGTGCCAGCAGTTACTCGAGTGTCGGAAACACTGAAGCTTTCTTT.

The chain couples TRBV13 to TRBJ1-1; TRBD1 agrees at 7 bases. Germline trimming cut 5 bases from V and 0 bases from J; bases unmatched to any gene: 9. CDR3 size: 16 residues. Looked up from germline, CDR1 is PRHDT and CDR2 is FYEKMQ (reference sequence). The CDR3 spells CASSPGAGGMNTEAFF. CDR3 sequence (DNA): TGTGCCAGCAGCCCTGGAGCAGGGGGGATGAACACTGAAGCTTTCTTT.

For this clonotype: Since a much larger clone is just one base distant, this may be a read error. The chain employs TRBV2 and TRBJ2-3; possibly TRBD2 for D (5 bases). The length of the CDR3 is 15 residues. The germline gives CDR1 SNHLY, CDR2 FYNNEI. The CDR3 reads CACSEVGIGADTQYF. The CDR3 bases are TGTGCCTGCAGTGAAGTGGGGATCGGGGCAGATACGCAGTATTTT.

This clonotype appeared a single time. This sequence joins TRBV29-1 and TRBJ1-4, with D uncertain. With 2 bases removed from V and 12 bases from J, the gap between germline ends came to 16 bases. CDR1 is SQVTM and CDR2 is ANQGSEA in the germline V gene. The CDR3 spans 13 residues. The CDR3 DNA sequence: TGCAGCGTTGAATTTGGTGGCCAGATGGAACTGTTTTTT. Translated: CSVEFGGQMELFF. Variable domain in full (rest from reference TRBV29-1 and TRBJ1-4): SAVISQKPSRDICQRGTSLTIQCQVDSQVTMMFWYRQQPGQSLTLIATANQGSEATYESGFVIDKFPISRPNLTFSTLTVSNMSPEDSSIYLCSVEFGGQMELFFGSGTQLSVL.

This clonotype was detected ten times or more. V and J are TRBV29-1 and TRBJ2-3, with unresolved D. Germline loops: CDR1 SQVTM, CDR2 ANQGSEA. The CDR3 covers 13 residues. V lost 3 bases and J 2 bases, leaving 9 bases between the germline ends. The chain's CDR3 is CSVDGVHTDTQYF. The CDR3 nucleotides are TGCAGCGTTGATGGGGTCCACACAGATACGCAGTATTTT.

The chain couples TRBV30 to TRBJ1-5, with D unresolved. The V and J ends lost 2 bases and 5 bases respectively, with 10 bases between them. The CDR3 covers 13 residues. Germline V gene lookup returns CDR1 GTSNPN and CDR2 SVGIG (reference sequence). The CDR3 DNA reads as TGTGCCTGGAGTCACGGAATGTATCAGCCCCAGCATTTT. Amino acid sequence: CAWSHGMYQPQHF. The whole variable domain, filled in from reference TRBV30 and TRBJ1-5, reads SQTIHQWPATLVQPVGSPLSLECTVEGTSNPNLYWYRQAAGRGLQLLFYSVGIGQISSEVPQNLSASRPQDRQFILSSKKLLLSDSGFYLCAWSHGMYQPQHFGDGTRLSIL.

V gene TRBV24-1 combines with J gene TRBJ2-3, with a weak D call TRBD2 (6 bases). This CDR3 comprises 13 residues. The germline V gene encodes CDR1 KGHDR and CDR2 SFDVKD. Trimming stripped 6 bases from V and 8 bases from J, with 14 bases between. CDR3 bases: TGTGCCACCAGTTCTAGCGCCCAGGGTACGCAGTATTTT. Translation gives CATSSSAQGTQYF.

This chain joins TRBV6-1 and TRBJ2-7, with D perhaps TRBD2 (5 bases). The CDR3 is 13 amino acids. Germline-derived CDR1 and CDR2 are MNHNS and SASEGT. V was pared by 0 bases and J by 6 bases, with 9 bases between. The CDR3 nucleotides read TGTGCCAGCAGTGAAGCTCCGAGGGCCGAGCAGTACTTC. This translates into CASSEAPRAEQYF.

V gene TRBV29-1 combines with J gene TRBJ2-5; unclear D gene. Germline CDR1 SQVTM, CDR2 ANQGSEA. V shed 7 bases and J shed 7 bases, with 4 bases lying between them. CDR3 length: 8 residues. The CDR3 reads CSAATQYF. CDR3 DNA sequence: TGCAGCGCCGCGACCCAGTACTTC.

This clonotype has only a few counts. The rearrangement links TRBV7-2 to TRBJ2-7; D gene unclear. Trimming stripped 1 base from V and 6 bases from J, with 10 bases between. Germline V lookup: CDR1 SGHTA, CDR2 FQGNSA. The CDR3 is made up of 13 amino acids. The DNA for the CDR3 is TGTGCCAGCAGCTTAGGTAGCATTTCCGAGCAGTACTTC. It specifies CASSLGSISEQYF. The entire variable domain, with the rest obtained from reference TRBV7-2 and TRBJ2-7, is as follows: GAGVSQSPSNKVTEKGKDVELRCDPISGHTALYWYRQSLGQGLEFLIYFQGNSAPDKSGLPSDRFSAERTGGSVSTLTIQRTQQEDSAVYLCASSLGSISEQYFGPGTRLTVT.

On this clonotype: One end of the junction does not line up with germline, which may come from a read error. This chain connects TRBV5-6 to TRBJ2-3, with a tentative D call TRBD2 (7 bases). The CDR3 is made up of 16 amino acids. The germline V gene encodes CDR1 SGHDT and CDR2 YYEEEE. The CDR3 DNA follows: TGTGCCTGCAGCCCGGAGGCGGGGGCATACACAGATACGCAGTATTTT. Protein: CACSPEAGAYTDTQYF.

Note on this clonotype: A read error may explain this, as a much larger clone is one base away. The chain links TRBV9 to TRBJ2-3; D is perhaps TRBD1 or TRBD2 (5 bases each). The V gene's germline CDR1 is SGDLS and CDR2 YYNGEE. CDR3 length: 16 residues. Trimming shortened V by 3 bases and J by 2 bases, and 16 bases separated the two germline ends. CDR3 region: CASSEAGARDTDTQYF. The CDR3 DNA sequence: TGTGCCAGCAGCGAGGCCGGGGCTAGGGACACAGATACGCAGTATTTT.

This clonotype was seen only a few times. This chain links TRBV29-1 with TRBJ2-1, with a tentative D call TRBD2 (7 bases). The CDR3 contains 14 residues. V lost 3 bases, J lost 6 bases, and 15 bases lay in between. The germline CDR1 and CDR2 sequences are SQVTM and ANQGSEA. CDR3 DNA sequence: TGCAGCGTTGAGGGGGGGGGCGACCCCAATGAGCAGTTCTTC. Translating gives CSVEGGGDPNEQFF.